These T cell receptor beta chains were read from a single sample in a study of PD-L1 blockade in urothelial cancer. The table came from immunoSEQ multiplex PCR; TCRdb's copy has only in-frame clones and leaves some out. The table lists tens of thousands of clones, 84% of them singletons. The specimen was PBMCs, collected around atezolizumab (anti-PD-L1) treatment. These receptors were collected from a man between 60 and 75 years old with urothelial cancer. Each CDR3 is given with its conserved first and last residue. Each record gives: CDR3 DNA, CDR3 protein, clone size, V gene, D gene, J gene. D genes are given only for firm matches. Clone size is given for some rows only: seen once, a few or many times, or a class if the clone is expanded.

TGTGCCAGCAGCCTACAAGGGACTAGCGCCAGCTCCTACAATGAGCAGTTCTTC | CASSLQGTSASSYNEQFF | - | TRBV11-3 | TRBD2 | TRBJ2-1
TGCGCCAGCAGCTGGAGCTCCTACAATGAGCAGTTCTTC | CASSWSSYNEQFF | - | TRBV5-1 | - | TRBJ2-1
TGTGCCAGCTCACCATCCGGGGGAGCCAGGAACACTGAAGCTTTCTTT | CASSPSGGARNTEAFF | few | TRBV18 | - | TRBJ1-1
TGTGCCAGCAGTTACCCTCACGGAGGGTTCTACGAGCAGTACTTC | CASSYPHGGFYEQYF | - | TRBV6-5 | - | TRBJ2-7
TGTGCCAGCATGGATCGGGAGGGGGGATCCTACGAGCAGTACTTC | CASMDREGGSYEQYF | few | TRBV6-6 | TRBD2 | TRBJ2-7
TGTGCCAGCAGAACCGGTCCGACAGAGCCCTTT | CASRTGPTEPF | - | TRBV2 | - | TRBJ1-1
TGCGCCAGCAGCCGGACTAGCGGGGACTCCTACGAGCAGTACTTC | CASSRTSGDSYEQYF | many | TRBV4-1 | TRBD2 | TRBJ2-7
TGTGCCAGCAGCTTAGAGCGGAGGGAGGGACTAGCGGGAGTCGATGAGCAGTTCTTC | CASSLERREGLAGVDEQFF | - | TRBV7-2 | TRBD2 | TRBJ2-1
TGTGCCAGCAGCTTTGCGGTAGCTTCCAATGAGCAGTTCTTC | CASSFAVASNEQFF | - | TRBV5-5 | - | TRBJ2-1
TGCGCCAGCAGCCCCAGGGGACTAGCGGGAGATATCACCGGGGAGCTGTTTTTT | CASSPRGLAGDITGELFF | - | TRBV5-1 | TRBD2 | TRBJ2-2
TGCGCCAGCAGCTTTTACAGGGGTGGCACTGAAGCTTTCTTT | CASSFYRGGTEAFF | - | TRBV5-1 | TRBD1 | TRBJ1-1
TGTGCCAGCAGTGCAGGGACTCCTACTGAAGCTTTCTTT | CASSAGTPTEAFF | - | TRBV6-5 | - | TRBJ1-1
TGTGCCAGCAGTCGCCCGGCACCCGAGGGCACTGAAGCTTTCTTT | CASSRPAPEGTEAFF | once | TRBV28 | - | TRBJ1-1
TGTGCCAGCAGCCTTCAACGGACTAATGAAAAACTGTTTTTT | CASSLQRTNEKLFF | - | TRBV13 | - | TRBJ1-4
TGTGCCTGGACCAAGACAGGGAACACTGAAGCTTTCTTT | CAWTKTGNTEAFF | - | TRBV30 | - | TRBJ1-1
TGTGCCAGCAGCACAGTGACAGGGGCCACTGGAAACACCATATATTTT | CASSTVTGATGNTIYF | - | TRBV21-1 | - | TRBJ1-3
TGTGCCAGCAGCCCTGGGGCAGGACCCTCTGGAAACACCATATATTTT | CASSPGAGPSGNTIYF | - | TRBV5-4 | - | TRBJ1-3
TGTGCCTGGAGTGTACTCAGGGGAAGGAACACTGAAGCTTTCTTT | CAWSVLRGRNTEAFF | - | TRBV30 | - | TRBJ1-1
TGTGCCAGCAATCTCATAGCGGGAGCTTCAGATACGCAGTATTTT | CASNLIAGASDTQYF | - | TRBV28 | TRBD2 | TRBJ2-3
TGTGCCAGTTCGGACAGGGCTGACGAAAAACTGTTTTTT | CASSDRADEKLFF | - | TRBV6-5 | TRBD1 | TRBJ1-4
TGTGCCAGCACAGTGGGTAGCGGGAGTTATCTGTCGTACGAGCAGTACTTC | CASTVGSGSYLSYEQYF | - | TRBV2 | TRBD2 | TRBJ2-7
TGTGCCAGCTCTTCGACCGGGACAGGGCTCAATGAGCAGTTCTTC | CASSSTGTGLNEQFF | - | TRBV6-5 | TRBD1 | TRBJ2-1
TGTGCCACCAGCATCCGGACAGGGCCCCACGAGCAGTACTTC | CATSIRTGPHEQYF | once | TRBV15 | TRBD1 | TRBJ2-7
TGTGCCAGCAGTGTAGCGGGGGGGTACGAGCAGTACTTC | CASSVAGGYEQYF | - | TRBV6-1 | TRBD2 | TRBJ2-7
TGTGCCAGCAGCTGGGAAGGGGTGAACACTGAAGCTTTCTTT | CASSWEGVNTEAFF | - | TRBV5-5 | - | TRBJ1-1
TGTGCCAGCAGCGGAGGGGGGGGCCGGTGGTTCTCCACCTTC | CASSGGGGRWFSTF | - | TRBV28 | - | TRBJ1-2